This T cell receptor (beta chain) was documented in a study of T cell responses to AZD1222 COVID-19 vaccine. Study-wide points: Spike-specific TCR breadth and depth both grew after two AZD1222 doses. In a largely white British group with more females than males, clonal diversity was possibly underestimated.

The CDR3 contains 14 residues. Germline V gene sequence: CDR1 MNHEY, CDR2 SMNVEV (reference sequence). V was clipped by 6 bases and J by 0 bases, with 6 bases between them. In the case of this clone: No antigen is known for it.

Profiled with immunoSEQ multiplex PCR; TCRdb holds only in-frame clones, not every one. The profile shows about 97,000 clones, roughly 88% of them singletons. The chain couples TRBV27 to TRBJ1-6; no definite D call. The sample consisted of peripheral blood, taken on day 0 of AZD1222 vaccination. This TCR was recovered from an adult in good health. The DNA of the CDR3 is TGTGCCAGCAGCCTAAGCTCCTATAATTCACCCCTCCACTTT. It codes for CASSLSSYNSPLHF.